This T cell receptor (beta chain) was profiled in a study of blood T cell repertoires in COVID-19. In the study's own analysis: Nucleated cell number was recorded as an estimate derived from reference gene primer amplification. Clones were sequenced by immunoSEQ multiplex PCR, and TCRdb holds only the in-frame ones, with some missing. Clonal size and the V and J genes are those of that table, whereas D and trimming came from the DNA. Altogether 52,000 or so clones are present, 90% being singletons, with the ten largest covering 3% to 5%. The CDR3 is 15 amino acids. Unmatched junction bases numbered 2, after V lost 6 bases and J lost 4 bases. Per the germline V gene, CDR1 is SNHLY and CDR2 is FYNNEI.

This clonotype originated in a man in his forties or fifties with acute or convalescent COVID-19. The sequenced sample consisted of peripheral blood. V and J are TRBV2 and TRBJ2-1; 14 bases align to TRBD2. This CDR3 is CASRGLAGAYNEQFF. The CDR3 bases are TGTGCCAGCAGGGGACTAGCGGGAGCTTACAATGAGCAGTTCTTC.